The sequence of this T cell receptor beta chain was determined in a study of T cell changes during pregnancy in multiple sclerosis. Libraries were prepared by immunoSEQ multiplex PCR; TCRdb keeps only in-frame clonotypes and omits some of them. Here the sample spans tens of thousands of clones, roughly 90% being singletons. This clone appeared a single time. Germline assignment: CDR1 SGHNT and CDR2 YYREEE (reference sequence). The CDR3 sequence is 14 residues long. Germline trimming cut 3 bases from V and 9 bases from J; bases unmatched to any gene: 6. The V call is TRBV5-4, the J call TRBJ2-1; 10 positions match TRBD2. The starting material was CD8+ T cells from peripheral blood mononuclear cells, obtained in the second trimester of pregnancy. This receptor was obtained from a female donor in good health, enrolled as a control in a pregnancy study. The CDR3: CASSSSGSTSEQFF. In DNA form, the CDR3 reads TGTGCCAGCAGCTCTAGCGGGAGTACGAGTGAGCAGTTCTTC. Full variable domain (outside the CDR3, taken from reference TRBV5-4 and TRBJ2-1): ETGVTQSPTHLIKTRGQQVTLRCSSQSGHNTVSWYQQALGQGPQFIFQYYREEENGRGNFPPRFSGLQFPNYSSELNVNALELDDSALYLCASSSSGSTSEQFFGPGTRLTVL.